The 18 T cell receptor beta chains given below trace back to one sample, sequenced in a study of technical replicates of blood from several donors. Produced via immunoSEQ multiplex PCR; TCRdb's table is partial and in-frame only. The sample lists about 100,000 clones; roughly 95% were seen once. The sample was T cells isolated from PBMCs. The receptors were sampled from a human donor in good health.

J is TRBJ2-1 and V is TRBV19; possible D gene TRBD1, 5 bases. The CDR3 sequence is 12 residues long. Germline V gene sequence: CDR1 LNHDA, CDR2 SQIVND (reference sequence). V gave up 3 bases and J gave up 8 bases, with 8 bases separating them. The CDR3 DNA reads as TGTGCCAGTAGTATCTGGGGCGATGAGCAGTTCTTC. This translates into CASSIWGDEQFF.

CDR3 region: CASSYFSGGYNEQFF. The CDR3 bases are TGTGCCAGCAGTTATTTTTCAGGGGGTTACAATGAGCAGTTCTTC. This chain uses TRBV6-6 with TRBJ2-1, with TRBD1 matching 7 bases. Germline V gene sequence: CDR1 MNHNY, CDR2 SVGAGI (reference sequence). The CDR3 is made up of 15 amino acids. Trimming cost V 3 bases and J 4 bases; bases outside gene matches: 6.

V is TRBV6-6 and J is TRBJ1-1; the D gene is possibly TRBD1 (5 bases). Germline loops: CDR1 MNHNY, CDR2 SVGAGI (reference sequence). The CDR3 has 14 amino acids. V was clipped by 0 bases and J by 11 bases, with 16 bases between them. This CDR3 is CASSYSRGKEDAFF. The CDR3 coding sequence is TGTGCCAGCAGTTACTCCCGGGGGAAAGAGGATGCTTTCTTT.

The chain has TRBV28 and TRBJ2-1; 9 bases line up with TRBD1. CDR1 is MDHEN and CDR2 is SYDVKM in the germline V gene. This CDR3 contains 14 residues. With 4 bases clipped from V and 5 bases from J, the junction kept 3 bases outside the gene matches. The DNA for the CDR3 is TGTGCCAGCAGTTCTGGACAGGGGAACAATGAGCAGTTCTTC. It yields the protein CASSSGQGNNEQFF.

This chain connects TRBV2 to TRBJ1-1, with no clear D. This CDR3 has 13 residues. V lost 7 bases and J lost 0, with 9 bases in between. In germline, CDR1 is SNHLY, CDR2 FYNNEI. CDR3 sequence (DNA): TGTGCCAGCACGAAGGGAGTGAACACTGAAGCTTTCTTT. Protein: CASTKGVNTEAFF.

The rearrangement uses TRBV28 and TRBJ1-5; maybe TRBD1 (6 bases). The ends were cut back, 4 bases at V and 2 bases at J, with 18 bases in the middle. The V gene's germline CDR1 is MDHEN and CDR2 SYDVKM. This CDR3 region has 17 residues. CDR3 nucleotide sequence: TGTGCCAGCAGTTATGGGGGGGCCGGGGGCGGCAATCAGCCCCAGCATTTT. It codes for CASSYGGAGGGNQPQHF.

This clone was found once. The chain couples TRBV7-8 to TRBJ2-1; 16 positions agree with TRBD2. Germline CDR1 is SGHVS and CDR2 is FQNEAQ. CDR3 length: 15 residues. The ends lost 5 bases at V and 7 bases at J; junction bases unmatched: 2. This CDR3 is CASSRGLAGGNEQFF. CDR3 sequence (DNA): TGTGCCAGCAGCCGGGGACTAGCGGGGGGGAATGAGCAGTTCTTC.

This chain uses TRBV27 with TRBJ2-1; the match to TRBD2 covers 10 bases. Trimming removed 6 bases from V and 8 bases from J; junction bases left unmatched: 7. There are 14 residues in the CDR3. Germline V gene sequence: CDR1 MNHEY, CDR2 SMNVEV (reference sequence). DNA of the CDR3: TGTGCCAGCAGGGTAGCGGGAGGAAGGGATGAGCAGTTCTTC. This translates into CASRVAGGRDEQFF.

This rearrangement joins TRBV7-9 to TRBJ1-4; tentative D call: TRBD1 (6 bases). The CDR3 consists of 14 residues. V was shortened by 4 bases and J by 6 bases, with 12 bases between the two germline ends. The germline CDR1 and CDR2 sequences are SEHNR and FQNEAQ (reference sequence). In DNA form, the CDR3 reads TGTGCCAGCAGCTCTCAGGGGAAGGATGAAAAACTGTTTTTT. Its translation is CASSSQGKDEKLFF.

A note on this clone: A junction end diverges from the germline sequence, so it may reflect a read error. The chain carries TRBV28 and TRBJ1-1; possibly TRBD1 for D (5 bases). The germline V gene encodes CDR1 MDHEN and CDR2 SYDVKM. The CDR3 has 10 residues. CDR3 loop: CASGKLTAAF. For the CDR3, the DNA is TGTGCCAGCGGAAAATTGACAGCAGCTTTT.

This rearrangement joins TRBV30 to TRBJ1-1; tentative D call: TRBD1 (6 bases). V dropped 2 bases and J dropped 6 bases, with 19 bases sitting between them. The CDR3 has 15 amino acids. CDR1 is GTSNPN, CDR2 SVGIG, per germline (reference sequence). CDR3: CAWSYSGGGGSEAFF. The DNA of the CDR3 is TGTGCCTGGAGTTACTCGGGCGGGGGGGGCTCTGAAGCTTTCTTT.

V usage is TRBV11-2 and J usage is TRBJ2-1; D is possibly TRBD2 (7 bases). The germline V gene has CDR1 SGHAT and CDR2 FQNNGV. This CDR3 has 15 residues. With 1 base removed from V and 8 bases from J, the gap between germline ends came to 15 bases. In DNA form, the CDR3 reads TGTGCCAGCAGCTTAGTGGGGGGGCTGGTCTATGAGCAGTTCTTC. Its protein is CASSLVGGLVYEQFF. The complete variable domain, with remaining parts taken from reference TRBV11-2 and TRBJ2-1, reads EAGVAQSPRYKIIEKRQSVAFWCNPISGHATLYWYQQILGQGPKLLIQFQNNGVVDDSQLPKDRFSAERLKGVDSTLKIQPAKLEDSAVYLCASSLVGGLVYEQFFGPGTRLTVL.

The chain couples TRBV21-1 to TRBJ2-7; the table's D gene call, TRBD1, was not cross checked with the DNA. TRBV21-1 is a pseudogene. This CDR3 comprises 17 residues. Here the CDR3 reads CASSKLKVRLGSYEQYF. The CDR3 DNA reads as TGTGCCAGCAGCAAACTTAAGGTCAGGCTTGGCTCCTACGAGCAGTACTTC.

The CDR3 protein is CASTGGRASTDTQYF. The CDR3 nucleotides are TGTGCCAGCACTGGCGGGAGGGCGAGTACAGATACGCAGTATTTT. This chain joins TRBV6-5 and TRBJ2-3; 9 nucleotides line up with TRBD2. Per the germline V gene, CDR1 is MNHEY and CDR2 is SVGAGI. Trimming cost V 7 bases and J 3 bases; bases outside gene matches: 8. This CDR3 region has 15 residues.

The chain carries TRBV5-1 and TRBJ2-1; 9 bases map to TRBD1. CDR3 size: 15 residues. Per the germline V gene, CDR1 is SGHRS and CDR2 is YFSETQ. The V and J ends lost 1 base and 5 bases, in that order; junction bases with no gene match: 4. DNA of the CDR3: TGCGCCAGCAGCTTGCTCGGACAGGGGAACAATGAGCAGTTCTTC. This encodes CASSLLGQGNNEQFF.

In this sample, this clone turned up once. The chain combines TRBV30 with TRBJ2-3; the D is unclear. The CDR3 contains 11 residues. With 2 bases removed from V and 6 bases from J, the gap between germline ends came to 6 bases. The V gene's germline CDR1 is GTSNPN and CDR2 SVGIG (reference sequence). CDR3 nucleotide sequence: TGTGCCTGGAGTAGCCTGGATACGCAGTATTTT. Encoded protein: CAWSSLDTQYF. The complete variable domain, with remaining parts taken from reference TRBV30 and TRBJ2-3, reads SQTIHQWPATLVQPVGSPLSLECTVEGTSNPNLYWYRQAAGRGLQLLFYSVGIGQISSEVPQNLSASRPQDRQFILSSKKLLLSDSGFYLCAWSSLDTQYFGPGTRLTVL.

This clone has a single count. V is TRBV11-3 and J is TRBJ1-2, with D perhaps matching TRBD1 (5 bases). The CDR3 is 15 amino acids. Germline V gene data show CDR1 as SGHNT and CDR2 as YENEEA. Trimming left V 1 base short and J 7 bases short, with 16 bases between. CDR3 sequence reads: CASSLAKGLFSGYTF. CDR3 coding DNA: TGTGCCAGCAGCTTAGCGAAGGGACTGTTTAGTGGCTACACCTTC. Together with reference TRBV11-3 and TRBJ1-2, the CDR3 gives the full variable domain: EAGVVQSPRYKIIEKKQPVAFWCNPISGHNTLYWYLQNLGQGPELLIRYENEEAVDDSQLPKDRFSAERLKGVDSTLKIQPAELGDSAVYLCASSLAKGLFSGYTFGSGTRLTVV.

This chain joins TRBV4-2 and TRBJ2-7; TRBD2 matches 7 bases. V gave up 4 bases and J gave up 1 base; unmatched junction bases: 4. Germline loops: CDR1 LGHNA, CDR2 YNFKEQ. This CDR3 has 14 amino acids. The CDR3 coding sequence is TGTGCCAGCAGCCGGGGGGGAGATTCCTACGAGCAGTACTTC. Encoded protein: CASSRGGDSYEQYF.